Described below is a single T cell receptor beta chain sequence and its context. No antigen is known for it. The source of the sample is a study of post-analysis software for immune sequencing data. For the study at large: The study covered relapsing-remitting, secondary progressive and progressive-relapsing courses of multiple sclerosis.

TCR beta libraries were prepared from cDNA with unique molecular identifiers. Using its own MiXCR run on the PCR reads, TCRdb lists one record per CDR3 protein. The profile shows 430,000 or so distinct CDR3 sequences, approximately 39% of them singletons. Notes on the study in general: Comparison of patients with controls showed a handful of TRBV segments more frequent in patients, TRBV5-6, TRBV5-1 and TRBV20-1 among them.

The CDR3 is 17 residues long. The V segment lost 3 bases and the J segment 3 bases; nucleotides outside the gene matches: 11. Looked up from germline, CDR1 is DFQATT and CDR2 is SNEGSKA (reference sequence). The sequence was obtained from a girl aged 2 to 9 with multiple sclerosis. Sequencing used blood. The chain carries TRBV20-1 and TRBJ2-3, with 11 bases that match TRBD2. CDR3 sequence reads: CSASPPPSGRLTDTQYF. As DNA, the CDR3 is TGCAGTGCTAGTCCACCTCCTAGCGGGAGGTTGACAGATACGCAGTATTTT.